This T cell receptor beta chain was sequenced for a study of metastatic and nonmetastatic thyroid tumors. V shed 6 bases, J shed 0 bases, and the junction held 2 bases outside the gene matches. Germline V gene data show CDR1 as DFQATT and CDR2 as SNEGSKA (reference sequence). The CDR3 consists of 12 residues. All patients reached thyroid surgery having received no treatment beforehand. This clone appeared many times. Through MiXCR, TCRdb re-clonotyped the PCR reads. Of under 55,000 clones in the sample, under 20% were seen once. This rearrangement joins TRBV20-1 to TRBJ2-7, with 7 bases lining up with TRBD2. The sequencing input was blood. The sequence derives from a female donor with papillary thyroid cancer or a benign thyroid nodule (not recorded which). Some clones in this sample may be carry-over from other donors' samples. Here the CDR3 DNA reads TGCAGTGCGCGGACTAGCTCCTACGAGCAGTACTTC. Protein sequence: CSARTSSYEQYF.